The 3 T cell receptor beta chains reported below all come from one sample, sequenced in a study of cytomegalovirus exposure and HLA in healthy donors. Use of 60 Vbeta and 13 Jbeta primers characterized the PCR. Only in-frame clones appear in the TCRdb table, and some are missing; sequencing was by immunoSEQ multiplex PCR. The sample includes some 130,000 clones, approximately 68% of them seen just once. Sequenced material: PBMCs. These receptors were taken from a man younger than 40 in good health and CMV-seropositive.

This clone was seen only a few times. The chain links TRBV5-1 to TRBJ1-1; possible D gene TRBD1, 6 bases. Trimming left V 4 bases short and J 2 bases short, with 9 bases between. Germline V gives CDR1 SGHRS, CDR2 YFSETQ. CDR3 size: 13 residues. The CDR3 sequence is CASSTRGNTEAFF. CDR3 coding DNA: TGCGCCAGCAGCACCAGGGGCAACACTGAAGCTTTCTTT.

A note on this clone: Other nucleotide sequences from this sample produce the same CDR3. The chain joins TRBV2 to TRBJ1-5; D gene unclear. Germline V lookup: CDR1 SNHLY, CDR2 FYNNEI. CDR3 size: 13 residues. The V end lost 5 bases, the J end lost 6 bases, and 11 bases lay between the germline ends. CDR3: CASSIRGGQPQHF. CDR3 sequence (DNA): TGTGCCAGCAGTATCCGAGGAGGTCAGCCCCAGCATTTT. Complete variable domain (other parts from reference TRBV2 and TRBJ1-5): EPEVTQTPSHQVTQMGQEVILRCVPISNHLYFYWYRQILGQKVEFLVSFYNNEISEKSEIFDDQFSVERPDGSNFTLKIRSTKLEDSAMYFCASSIRGGQPQHFGDGTRLSIL.

V and J are TRBV29-1 and TRBJ2-5; D not certain. The J call may not be correct, given that the DNA end is closer to TRBJ2-7. This CDR3 has 17 residues. Germline V gene sequence: CDR1 SQVTM, CDR2 ANQGSEA. The CDR3 DNA sequence: TGCAGCGTTGAGTTCGAACTACCAGAGGTTGGCTCCTACGAGCAGTACTTC. Protein sequence: CSVEFELPEVGSYEQYF.